The entry that follows covers one T cell receptor beta chain sequence. Its binding antigen is unknown. No per-base quality is available; no much larger clone lies one base away. The data stem from a study of Ad26.COV2.S vaccination and SARS-CoV-2 variants (dated by TCRdb to the early 2020s). For the wider study: Vaccine-arm donors came from COV1001, a multicentre, randomized, double-blind, placebo-controlled phase I-IIa trial of Ad26.COV2.S in healthy adults. Ad26.COV2.S was given intramuscularly at 5x10^10 or 1x10^11 viral particles, as a single shot or as two shots 56 days apart. Sequencing of the TCRbeta repertoire served to evaluate the specificity and breadth of SARS-CoV-2-reactive T cell receptors following Ad26.COV2.S vaccination. A total of some 30 samples were included in the TCR-sequenced set, comprising about 20 Ad26.COV2.S vaccine recipients, 5 placebo recipients and 8 SARS-CoV-2 convalescent individuals. Trial participants were randomized into five groups of five: low-dose or high-dose Ad26.COV2.S given once or twice, or placebo on both occasions. Throughout the experiments and outcome assessment, investigators stayed blinded to trial group allocation.

V loses 5 bases of germline sequence and J loses 2 bases, and the interval between the two ends is 11 bases. As encoded in the germline V gene (reference sequence), CDR1 is MNHEY while CDR2 is SMNVEV. From the cysteine up to the phenylalanine, the CDR3 has a length of 14 residues. CDR3 DNA is the only sequence kept; it has 42 bases, read in frame from the first base. Sample treatment or condition, as interpreted from the label and publication: about 20 received Ad26.COV2.S at low or high dose, single or two shots; 5 received placebo; per-sample allocation not given. Repertoires of vaccine and placebo recipients were sequenced from samples collected on day 63 after the first injection. Between 29 July and 7 August 2020, Cohort 1b enrolled about two dozen adults aged 18-55 years at one site in Boston, USA. Ad26.COV2.S was a replication-incompetent adenovirus type 26 vector that expressed a prefusion-stabilized SARS-CoV-2 spike protein derived from the original Wuhan strain.

Results the study describes overall, beyond this receptor: The study was not powered for comparison of responses between vaccine doses or regimens. The authors noted that the TCR breadth and depth analyses may have underestimated total T cell responses. Ad26.COV2.S recipients had higher spike-specific TCR breadth than placebo recipients (P = 0.0014). After vaccination, spike-specific CD8+ and CD4+ T cell responses were reported to show substantial breadth. Comparable non-spike TCR breadth was observed between vaccine and placebo recipients, consistent with only spike being contained in the vaccine.

TCRbeta CDR3 regions were sequenced with the immunoSEQ Assay. After extraction, genomic DNA underwent amplification by bias-controlled multiplex PCR, followed by high-throughput sequencing. The source study handled its data this way. To quantify the absolute abundance of every unique TCRbeta CDR3 region, sequences were collapsed and filtered. Usable DNA was measured by amplifying reference genes present in all nucleated cells, and TCRbeta template counts were normalized to that usable DNA to estimate T cell fraction. Repertoire TCRs were annotated as SARS-CoV-2-specific when V gene, CDR3 amino acid sequence and J gene were exactly matched to a known reactive TCR set. The reference SARS-CoV-2 TCR set was derived from MIRA and filtered for enrichment in COVID-19-positive ImmuneCODE repertoires, a step that removed public or cross-reactive TCRs. Based on the MIRA antigens, annotated TCRs were further analysed at the level of specific ORF or position within ORF. Breadth was defined as the number of annotated unique rearrangements divided by the total number of unique productive rearrangements, and depth was defined as the summed frequency of the annotated unique rearrangements. Two-sided Wilcoxon rank-sum tests were used to compare TCR breadth between groups. This is the immuneACCESS table as TCRdb keeps it, with only in-frame sequences that have V and J called. A part of the clones is gone; compared with another copy, unresolved V genes explain less than half, and the rest is unexplained. The DNA was the basis for D and trimming; V, J and clone size are from that table. The sample table records about 350,000 clones; 88% of these occur just once. The biggest ten clones account for 6.4% of the sample.

This sequence originates from a person between 18 and 65 years old who received the Ad26.COV2.S COVID-19 vaccine or a placebo. The rearranged chain carries TRBV27 and TRBJ2-3, with an unclear D gene assignment. Specimen: peripheral blood, collected in a trial of Ad26.COV2.S vaccine versus placebo. This receptor has the CDR3 CASSLTRATDTQYF. The DNA sequence is TGTGCCAGCAGTCTTACCCGGGCCACAGATACGCAGTATTTT.